These 25 T cell receptor beta chains came from one sample sequenced in a study of cytomegalovirus exposure and HLA in healthy donors. A multiplex PCR was run with 60 Vbeta primers and 13 Jbeta primers. The method was immunoSEQ multiplex PCR; TCRdb's version includes in-frame clones alone and lacks a portion of them. This table has 100,000 to 150,000 clones, roughly 85% appearing once. Input material: PBMCs. The receptors were sampled from a woman aged 40 to 50 in good health and CMV-seropositive.

The rearrangement links TRBV7-6 to TRBJ2-7, with 10 nucleotides matching TRBD2. CDR3 length: 16 amino acids. Per the germline V gene, CDR1 is SGHVS and CDR2 is FNYEAQ. The V gene end was trimmed by 5 bases and the J gene end by 3 bases; junction bases not matched to a gene: 10. In DNA, the CDR3 is TGTGCCAGCAGCCCTCTAGCGGGAGTTATAGTCTACGAGCAGTACTTC. Its translation is CASSPLAGVIVYEQYF.

V and J are TRBV10-3 and TRBJ1-1; 9 positions match TRBD1. The CDR3 consists of 14 residues. V lost 7 bases and J lost 1; bases outside the gene matches: 4. Germline CDR1 and CDR2: ENHRY and SYGVKD. CDR3: CAITTDRGNTEAFF. The CDR3, as DNA: TGTGCCATCACCACGGACAGGGGGAACACTGAAGCTTTCTTT.

V and J are TRBV27 and TRBJ1-4, with D perhaps matching TRBD1 (6 bases). Trimming stripped 3 bases from V and 5 bases from J, with 13 bases between. This CDR3 spans 15 amino acids. Germline-derived CDR1 and CDR2 are MNHEY and SMNVEV (reference sequence). The CDR3 loop reads CASSLWGQSNEKLFF. The CDR3 nucleotides are TGTGCCAGCAGTTTGTGGGGACAATCGAATGAAAAACTGTTTTTT.

A note on this clone: One end of the junction fails to match germline, which may point to a read error. V and J are TRBV14 and TRBJ2-2; 7 bases match TRBD1. There are 15 residues in the CDR3. The germline V gene encodes CDR1 SGHDN and CDR2 FVKESK. CDR3: CASSQSLGQIGEPFF. For the CDR3, the DNA is TGTGCCAGCAGCCAATCCCTGGGACAGATCGGGGAGCCGTTTTTT.

CDR3 DNA: TGTGCCAGCAGGGGGGCGGACTCCTTACCTGGGTATCCCAATGAGCAGTTCTTC. As protein: CASRGADSLPGYPNEQFF. The rearrangement uses TRBV13 and TRBJ2-1, with D maybe TRBD1 (6 bases). The length of the CDR3 is 18 residues. Germline lookup yields CDR1 PRHDT and CDR2 FYEKMQ (reference sequence). V was shortened by 6 bases and J by 6 bases, with 27 bases between the two germline ends.

The V gene is TRBV27, the J gene TRBJ2-1; 7 positions agree with TRBD2. With V trimmed by 6 bases and J by 6 bases, 5 bases remained unmatched. CDR3 length equals 13 residues. Germline loops: CDR1 MNHEY, CDR2 SMNVEV (reference sequence). The CDR3 nucleotides read TGTGCCAGCAGGTGGCGGGAGAGCAATGAGCAGTTCTTC. Amino acids: CASRWRESNEQFF.

The chain is built from TRBV19 and TRBJ2-3; 9 bases match TRBD1. This CDR3 region has 16 residues. V gave up 5 bases and J gave up 3 bases; unmatched junction bases: 9. CDR1 and CDR2 (germline): LNHDA, SQIVND (reference sequence). The CDR3 nucleotides read TGTGCCAGTAGTCCCCGGGACAGGGAGACTACAGATACGCAGTATTTT. Amino acid sequence: CASSPRDRETTDTQYF. Filled out from reference TRBV19 and TRBJ2-3, the complete variable domain reads DGGITQSPKYLFRKEGQNVTLSCEQNLNHDAMYWYRQDPGQGLRLIYYSQIVNDFQKGDIAEGYSVSREKKESFPLTVTSAQKNPTAFYLCASSPRDRETTDTQYFGPGTRLTVL.

The chain employs TRBV28 and TRBJ1-5; the D gene is possibly TRBD1 (6 bases). Between the trimmed V and J ends, which lost 8 bases and 4 bases, there was a span of 12 bases. Germline V gene sequence: CDR1 MDHEN, CDR2 SYDVKM. This CDR3 is built from 13 residues. The CDR3 protein is CASSGQNNQPQHF. CDR3 in DNA: TGTGCCAGCTCCGGACAGAATAATCAGCCCCAGCATTTT.

This clone was detected only once. J is TRBJ2-5 and V is TRBV7-9; 11 nucleotides line up with TRBD1. Gene TRBJ2-7 matches the end of the DNA better, so the J call may be wrong. Germline assignment: CDR1 SEHNR and CDR2 FQNEAQ (reference sequence). This CDR3 is built from 17 residues. CDR3 nucleotide sequence: TGTGCCAGCAGCTTAGGAAATCGGGGACAGGGGGTCTACGAGCAGTACTTC. Translated, it gives CASSLGNRGQGVYEQYF.

The gene calls are TRBV6-1 and TRBJ2-1, with 8 bases identical to TRBD1. This CDR3 comprises 17 residues. V gave up 2 bases and J gave up 8 bases; unmatched junction bases: 14. From germline, CDR1 is MNHNS and CDR2 SASEGT. Here the CDR3 DNA reads TGTGCCAGCAGTGAATTCCCCTCAGGGGGCAACCAGCATGAGCAGTTCTTC. It yields the protein CASSEFPSGGNQHEQFF.

In DNA form, the CDR3 reads TGTGCCAGCCGCCCTCGAAGACAGGGCTGGGAGACCCAGTACTTC. Translating gives CASRPRRQGWETQYF. The gene calls are TRBV27 and TRBJ2-5; 7 positions agree with TRBD1. This CDR3 comprises 15 residues. Germline CDR1 is MNHEY and CDR2 is SMNVEV (reference sequence). Trimming cost V 8 bases and J 5 bases; bases outside gene matches: 14.

The CDR3 region has the DNA TGTGCCAGCAGCTTGGAAGTACGGGAGACCCAGTACTTC. It yields the protein CASSLEVRETQYF. The gene calls are TRBV5-6 and TRBJ2-5; no firm D call. The CDR3 contains 13 residues. CDR1 is SGHDT and CDR2 is YYEEEE in the germline V gene. V was cut by 0 bases and J by 5 bases, with 8 bases left in between.

The CDR3: CASSTRQGGSGNTIYF. The CDR3 region has the DNA TGTGCCAGCAGCACCCGACAGGGCGGGTCTGGAAACACCATATATTTT. The J gene is TRBJ1-3, the V gene TRBV11-3, with 7 bases lining up with TRBD1. Trimming took 5 bases from V and 1 from J; bases not matched to a gene: 8. Germline-derived CDR1 and CDR2 are SGHNT and YENEEA. The CDR3 covers 16 residues. Full variable domain (remainder filled in from reference TRBV11-3 and TRBJ1-3): EAGVVQSPRYKIIEKKQPVAFWCNPISGHNTLYWYLQNLGQGPELLIRYENEEAVDDSQLPKDRFSAERLKGVDSTLKIQPAELGDSAVYLCASSTRQGGSGNTIYFGEGSWLTVV.

The genes are TRBV29-1 and TRBJ1-1; TRBD1 might be the D (5 bases). In germline, CDR1 is SQVTM, CDR2 ANQGSEA. Trimming pared 7 bases from V and 2 bases from J, leaving 14 bases between. This CDR3 has 13 amino acids. The CDR3 nucleotides are TGCAGCGCCGTCCGGGGGGGTAACACTGAAGCTTTCTTT. It is translated as CSAVRGGNTEAFF.

This chain joins TRBV28 and TRBJ2-1, with 8 bases aligning to TRBD2. The germline CDR1 and CDR2 sequences are MDHEN and SYDVKM. The CDR3 has 15 residues. The junction had 8 bases not matched to a gene; V was cut back by 4 bases and J by 6 bases. The CDR3 loop reads CASSSPGLVRNEQFF. The CDR3 DNA sequence: TGTGCCAGCAGTTCCCCGGGACTAGTTCGCAATGAGCAGTTCTTC.

V usage is TRBV2 and J usage is TRBJ1-4; 10 bases align to TRBD1. Germline lookup yields CDR1 SNHLY and CDR2 FYNNEI. This CDR3 is 18 amino acids long. Losses at the gene ends were 6 bases for V and 7 bases for J; bases not matched to a gene: 17. CDR3 residues: CASRKNRDRGFLGEKLFF. The DNA of the CDR3 is TGTGCCAGCAGGAAAAACCGGGACAGGGGTTTTCTTGGTGAAAAACTGTTTTTT.

This chain links TRBV28 with TRBJ2-7, with a tentative D call TRBD2 (5 bases). This CDR3 region has 16 residues. CDR1 and CDR2 (germline): MDHEN, SYDVKM. The V end lost 3 bases, the J end lost 2 bases, and 17 bases lay between the germline ends. CDR3 residues: CASSFGGWVGAYEQYF. In nucleotides, the CDR3 is TGTGCCAGCAGTTTCGGTGGATGGGTGGGAGCCTACGAGCAGTACTTC.

This rearrangement joins TRBV14 to TRBJ1-3; TRBD1 might be the D (5 bases). The CDR3 consists of 16 residues. The V gene lost 1 base and the J gene lost 0 bases, with 10 bases spanning the gap. CDR1 and CDR2 (germline): SGHDN, FVKESK. In DNA, the CDR3 is TGTGCCAGCAGCCAAGGGGGCCTTGCCTCTGGAAACACCATATATTTT. It specifies CASSQGGLASGNTIYF.

With regard to this clone: At one end, the junction sequence differs from germline, possibly due to a read error. The rearrangement links TRBV7-9 to TRBJ2-3; unclear D gene. Germline-derived CDR1 and CDR2 are SEHNR and FQNEAQ (reference sequence). The CDR3 is 14 amino acids. CDR3 DNA: TGCGCCAGCAGCCCTTACCAACGACAAGATACGCAGTATTTT. It encodes CASSPYQRQDTQYF.

The chain combines TRBV30 with TRBJ2-7; TRBD2 agrees at 13 bases. The CDR3 contains 18 residues. Per the germline V gene, CDR1 is GTSNPN and CDR2 is SVGIG (reference sequence). The junction had 11 bases not matched to a gene; V was cut back by 3 bases and J by 0 bases. The CDR3 bases are TGTGCCTGGAGGGCGACTAGCGGGAGGACAACCATCTCCTACGAGCAGTACTTC. Translating gives CAWRATSGRTTISYEQYF. Full variable domain (outside the CDR3, taken from reference TRBV30 and TRBJ2-7): SQTIHQWPATLVQPVGSPLSLECTVEGTSNPNLYWYRQAAGRGLQLLFYSVGIGQISSEVPQNLSASRPQDRQFILSSKKLLLSDSGFYLCAWRATSGRTTISYEQYFGPGTRLTVT.

The chain joins TRBV29-1 to TRBJ2-1; D ambiguous. Germline V lookup: CDR1 SQVTM, CDR2 ANQGSEA. The CDR3 covers 12 residues. Trimming cost V 7 bases and J 6 bases, with 13 bases left between them. CDR3 sequence: CSELTESNEQFF. In DNA, the CDR3 is TGCAGCGAACTCACAGAATCCAATGAGCAGTTCTTC.

This sequence joins TRBV27 and TRBJ2-7; D is perhaps TRBD1 (6 bases). V shed 10 bases and J shed 5 bases, with 15 bases lying between them. This CDR3 has 12 amino acids. CDR1 and CDR2 from the germline V gene are MNHEY and SMNVEV (reference sequence). The CDR3 region has the DNA TGTGCCACCGCACAGGGTTCCCACGAGCAGTACTTC. Translation: CATAQGSHEQYF.

The J gene is TRBJ1-1, the V gene TRBV12-5; no clear D. V lost 7 bases and J lost 3, with 15 bases in between. In germline, CDR1 is LGHNT, CDR2 FRNRAP. This CDR3 is built from 14 residues. CDR3 loop: CASVLRPGYTEAFF. CDR3 nucleotides: TGTGCTAGTGTCCTGCGGCCCGGATACACTGAAGCTTTCTTT. Using reference TRBV12-5 and TRBJ1-1 for the parts outside the CDR3, the full variable domain is DARVTQTPRHKVTEMGQEVTMRCQPILGHNTVFWYRQTMMQGLELLAYFRNRAPLDDSGMPKDRFSAEMPDATLATLKIQPSEPRDSAVYFCASVLRPGYTEAFFGQGTRLTVV.

V is TRBV9 and J is TRBJ2-3, with D possibly being TRBD2 (6 bases). V was clipped by 4 bases and J by 6 bases, with 21 bases between them. The CDR3 contains 16 residues. CDR1 and CDR2 (germline): SGDLS, YYNGEE. The CDR3: CASSPFSGLSQDTQYF. CDR3 nucleotides: TGTGCCAGCAGCCCCTTTAGCGGCTTATCTCAGGATACGCAGTATTTT.

V and J are TRBV5-4 and TRBJ2-5; the D gene is possibly TRBD2 (5 bases). V dropped 1 base and J dropped 11 bases, with 12 bases sitting between them. There are 12 residues in the CDR3. CDR1 and CDR2 from the germline V gene are SGHNT and YYREEE (reference sequence). The CDR3 is CASSLNSREQYF. DNA for the CDR3: TGTGCCAGCAGCTTGAATTCGAGGGAGCAGTACTTC. The whole variable domain, remainder taken from reference TRBV5-4 and TRBJ2-5, is ETGVTQSPTHLIKTRGQQVTLRCSSQSGHNTVSWYQQALGQGPQFIFQYYREEENGRGNFPPRFSGLQFPNYSSELNVNALELDDSALYLCASSLNSREQYFGPGTRLLVL.